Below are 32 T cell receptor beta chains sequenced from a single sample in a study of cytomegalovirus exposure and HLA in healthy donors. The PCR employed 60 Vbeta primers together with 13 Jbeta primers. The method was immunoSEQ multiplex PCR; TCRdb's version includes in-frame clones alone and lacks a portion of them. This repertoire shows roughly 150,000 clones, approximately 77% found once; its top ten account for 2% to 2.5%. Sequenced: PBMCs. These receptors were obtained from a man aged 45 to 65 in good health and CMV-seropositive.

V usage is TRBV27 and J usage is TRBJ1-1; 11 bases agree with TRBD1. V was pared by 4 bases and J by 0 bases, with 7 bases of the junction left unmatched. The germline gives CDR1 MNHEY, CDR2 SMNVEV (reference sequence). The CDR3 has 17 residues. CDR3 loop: CASSSPGQGGLNTEAFF. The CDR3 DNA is TGTGCCAGCAGTTCTCCGGGACAGGGGGGACTGAACACTGAAGCTTTCTTT.

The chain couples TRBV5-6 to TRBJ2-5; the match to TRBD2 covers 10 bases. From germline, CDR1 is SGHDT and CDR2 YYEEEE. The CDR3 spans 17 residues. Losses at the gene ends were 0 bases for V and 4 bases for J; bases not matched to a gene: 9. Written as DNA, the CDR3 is TGTGCCAGCAGCTTGGTGAGCAGCGGGGGGGCAAGAGAGACCCAGTACTTC. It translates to CASSLVSSGGARETQYF.

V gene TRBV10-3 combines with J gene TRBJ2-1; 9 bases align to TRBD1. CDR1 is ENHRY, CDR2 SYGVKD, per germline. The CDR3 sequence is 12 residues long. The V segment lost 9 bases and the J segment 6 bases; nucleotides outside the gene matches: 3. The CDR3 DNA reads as TGTGCCATAAAGACAGGGGGCAATGAGCAGTTCTTC. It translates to CAIKTGGNEQFF.

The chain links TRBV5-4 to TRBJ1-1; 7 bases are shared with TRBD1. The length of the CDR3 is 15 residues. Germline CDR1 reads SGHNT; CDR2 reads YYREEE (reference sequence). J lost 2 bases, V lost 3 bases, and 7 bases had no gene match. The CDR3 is CASSYPGGRNTEAFF. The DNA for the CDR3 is TGTGCCAGCAGCTACCCAGGGGGGAGAAACACTGAAGCTTTCTTT.

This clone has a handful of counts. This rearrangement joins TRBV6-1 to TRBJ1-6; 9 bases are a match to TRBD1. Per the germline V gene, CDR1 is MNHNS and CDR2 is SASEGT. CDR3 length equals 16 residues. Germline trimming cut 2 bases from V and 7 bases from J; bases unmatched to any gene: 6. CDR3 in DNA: TGTGCCAGCAGTGAATTGGGGACAGGGTACAATTCACCCCTCCACTTT. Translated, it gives CASSELGTGYNSPLHF.

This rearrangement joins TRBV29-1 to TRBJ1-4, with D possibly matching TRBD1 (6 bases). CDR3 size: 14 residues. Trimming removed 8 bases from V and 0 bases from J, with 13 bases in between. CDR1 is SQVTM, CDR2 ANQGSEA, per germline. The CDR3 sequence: CSYRGAATNEKLFF. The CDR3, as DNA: TGCAGCTACCGGGGGGCTGCAACTAATGAAAAACTGTTTTTT.

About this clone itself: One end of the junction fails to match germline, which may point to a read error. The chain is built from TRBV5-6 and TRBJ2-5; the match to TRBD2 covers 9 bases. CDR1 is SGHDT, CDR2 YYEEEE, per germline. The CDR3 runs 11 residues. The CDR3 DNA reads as TGTGCCAGCACCCCCCCCGGGACTAGCAACTTC. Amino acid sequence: CASTPPGTSNF.

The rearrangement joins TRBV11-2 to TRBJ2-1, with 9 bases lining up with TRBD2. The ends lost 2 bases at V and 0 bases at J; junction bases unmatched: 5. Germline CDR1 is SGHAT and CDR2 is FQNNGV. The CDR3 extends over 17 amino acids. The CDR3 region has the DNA TGTGCCAGCAGCTTATTTTCTAGCGGGGCCTCCTACAATGAGCAGTTCTTC. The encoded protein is CASSLFSSGASYNEQFF.

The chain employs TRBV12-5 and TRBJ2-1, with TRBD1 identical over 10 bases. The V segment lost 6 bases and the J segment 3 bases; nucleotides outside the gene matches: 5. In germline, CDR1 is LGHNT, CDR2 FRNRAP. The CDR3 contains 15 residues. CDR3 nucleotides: TGTGCTAGTGGCCCGGGACAGGGGATCTACAATGAGCAGTTCTTC. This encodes CASGPGQGIYNEQFF.

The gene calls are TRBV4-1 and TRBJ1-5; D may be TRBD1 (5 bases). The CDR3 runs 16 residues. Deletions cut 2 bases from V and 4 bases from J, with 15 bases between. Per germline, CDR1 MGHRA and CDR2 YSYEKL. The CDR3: CASSQSGQGANQPQHF. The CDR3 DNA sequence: TGCGCCAGCAGCCAATCGGGTCAGGGCGCAAATCAGCCCCAGCATTTT.

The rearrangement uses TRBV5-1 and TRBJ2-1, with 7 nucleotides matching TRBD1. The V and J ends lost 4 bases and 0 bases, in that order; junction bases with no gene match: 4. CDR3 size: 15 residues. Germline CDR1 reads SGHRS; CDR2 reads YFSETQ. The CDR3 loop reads CASSQQGPSYNEQFF. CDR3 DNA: TGCGCCAGCAGCCAACAGGGGCCCTCCTACAATGAGCAGTTCTTC.

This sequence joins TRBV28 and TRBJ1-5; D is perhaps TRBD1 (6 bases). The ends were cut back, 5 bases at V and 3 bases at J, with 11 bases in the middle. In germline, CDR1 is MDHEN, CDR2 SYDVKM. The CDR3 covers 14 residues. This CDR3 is CASSPGTYNQPQHF. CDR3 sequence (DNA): TGTGCCAGCAGTCCGGGGACATACAATCAGCCCCAGCATTTT. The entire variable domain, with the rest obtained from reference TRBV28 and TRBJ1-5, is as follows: DVKVTQSSRYLVKRTGEKVFLECVQDMDHENMFWYRQDPGLGLRLIYFSYDVKMKEKGDIPEGYSVSREKKERFSLILESASTNQTSMYLCASSPGTYNQPQHFGDGTRLSIL.

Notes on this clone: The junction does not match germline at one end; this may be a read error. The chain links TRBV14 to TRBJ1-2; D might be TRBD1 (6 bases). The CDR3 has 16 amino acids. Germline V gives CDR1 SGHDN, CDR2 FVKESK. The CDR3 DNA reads TGTGCCAACAGCCAAGGCTTTATTGGGGGCTTCTATGGCTACACCTTC. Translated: CANSQGFIGGFYGYTF.

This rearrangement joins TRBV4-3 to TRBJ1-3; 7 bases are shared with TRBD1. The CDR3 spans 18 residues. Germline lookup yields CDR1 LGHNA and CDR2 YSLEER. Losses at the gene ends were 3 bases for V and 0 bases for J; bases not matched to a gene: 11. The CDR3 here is CASSQAPGTVSSGNTIYF. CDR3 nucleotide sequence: TGCGCCAGCAGCCAGGCTCCGGGGACAGTAAGCTCTGGAAACACCATATATTTT.

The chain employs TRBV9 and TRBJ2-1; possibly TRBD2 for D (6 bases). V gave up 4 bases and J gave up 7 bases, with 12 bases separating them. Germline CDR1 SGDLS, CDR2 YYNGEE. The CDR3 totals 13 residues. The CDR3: CASSPGLPNEQFF. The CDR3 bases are TGTGCCAGCAGCCCGGGACTTCCGAATGAGCAGTTCTTC.

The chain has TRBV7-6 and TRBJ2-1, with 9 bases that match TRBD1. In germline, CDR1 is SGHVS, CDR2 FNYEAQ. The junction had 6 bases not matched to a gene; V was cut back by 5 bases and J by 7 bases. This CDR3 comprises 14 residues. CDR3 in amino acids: CASSKQGAYNEQFF. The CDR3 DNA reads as TGTGCCAGCAGCAAACAGGGGGCGTATAATGAGCAGTTCTTC.

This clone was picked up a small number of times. This CDR3 reads CASSQATGRGTEAFF. In DNA, the CDR3 is TGTGCCAGCAGCCAAGCTACAGGGAGAGGCACTGAAGCTTTCTTT. The rearrangement uses TRBV4-2 and TRBJ1-1; D perhaps matches TRBD1 (6 bases). Germline CDR1 is LGHNA and CDR2 is YNFKEQ. The CDR3 spans 15 residues. Between the trimmed V and J ends, which lost 1 base and 4 bases, there was a span of 13 bases.

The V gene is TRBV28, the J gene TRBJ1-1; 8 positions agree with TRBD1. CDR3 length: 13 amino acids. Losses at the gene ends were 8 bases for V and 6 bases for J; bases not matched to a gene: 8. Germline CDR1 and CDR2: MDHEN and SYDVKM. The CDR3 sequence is CASGLTGAPEAFF. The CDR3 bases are TGTGCCAGCGGATTGACAGGGGCCCCTGAAGCTTTCTTT.

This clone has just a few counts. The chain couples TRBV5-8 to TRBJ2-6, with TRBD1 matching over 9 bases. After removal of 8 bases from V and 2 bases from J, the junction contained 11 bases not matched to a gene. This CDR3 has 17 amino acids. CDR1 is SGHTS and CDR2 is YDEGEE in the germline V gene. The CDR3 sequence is CARKRWDRVAGANVLTF. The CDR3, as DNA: TGTGCCAGGAAAAGGTGGGACAGGGTGGCTGGGGCCAACGTCCTGACTTTC.

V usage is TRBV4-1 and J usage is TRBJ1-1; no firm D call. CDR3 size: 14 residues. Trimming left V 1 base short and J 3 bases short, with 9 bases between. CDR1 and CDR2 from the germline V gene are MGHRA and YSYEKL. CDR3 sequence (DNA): TGCGCCAGCAGCCAAGCACGGGGATACACTGAAGCTTTCTTT. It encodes CASSQARGYTEAFF.

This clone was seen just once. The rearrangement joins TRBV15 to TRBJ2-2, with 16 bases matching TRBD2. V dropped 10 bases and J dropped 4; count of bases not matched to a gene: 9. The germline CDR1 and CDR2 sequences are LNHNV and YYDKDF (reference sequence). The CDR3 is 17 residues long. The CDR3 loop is CAIPGLAGGPRTGELFF. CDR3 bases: TGTGCCATCCCGGGACTAGCGGGGGGGCCGCGCACCGGGGAGCTGTTTTTT.

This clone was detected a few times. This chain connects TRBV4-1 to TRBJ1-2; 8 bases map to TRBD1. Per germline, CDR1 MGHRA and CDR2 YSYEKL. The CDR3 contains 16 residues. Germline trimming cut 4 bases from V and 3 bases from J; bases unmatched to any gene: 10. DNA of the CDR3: TGCGCCAGCAGCCGGTCACTTCCGGGACAGGACTATGGCTACACCTTC. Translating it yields CASSRSLPGQDYGYTF.

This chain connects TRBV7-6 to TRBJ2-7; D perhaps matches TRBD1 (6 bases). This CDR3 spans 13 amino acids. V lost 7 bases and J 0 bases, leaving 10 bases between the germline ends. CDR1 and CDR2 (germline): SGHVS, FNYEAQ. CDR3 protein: CASKPDSSYEQYF. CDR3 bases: TGTGCCAGCAAGCCGGACAGCTCCTACGAGCAGTACTTC.

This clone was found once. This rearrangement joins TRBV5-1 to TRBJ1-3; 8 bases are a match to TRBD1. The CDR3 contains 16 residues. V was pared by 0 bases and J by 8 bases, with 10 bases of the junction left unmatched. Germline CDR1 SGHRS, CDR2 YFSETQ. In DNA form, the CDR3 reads TGCGCCAGCAGCTTGGGGCAGGGGGCTCTAAAATACACCATATATTTT. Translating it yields CASSLGQGALKYTIYF.

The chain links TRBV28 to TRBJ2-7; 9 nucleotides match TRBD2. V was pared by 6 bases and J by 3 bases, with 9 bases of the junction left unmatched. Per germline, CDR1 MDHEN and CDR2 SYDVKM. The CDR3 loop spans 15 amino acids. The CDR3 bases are TGTGCCAGCAGAGAAGGACTAGCGCGGCTCTACGAGCAGTACTTC. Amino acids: CASREGLARLYEQYF.

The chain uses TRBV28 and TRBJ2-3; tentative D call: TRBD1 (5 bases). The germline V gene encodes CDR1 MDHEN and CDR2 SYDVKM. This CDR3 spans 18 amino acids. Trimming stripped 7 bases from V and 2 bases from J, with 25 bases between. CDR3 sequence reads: CASTVSRVQEHHTDTQYF. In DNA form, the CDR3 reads TGTGCCAGCACCGTTAGTAGGGTACAGGAACATCACACAGATACGCAGTATTTT.

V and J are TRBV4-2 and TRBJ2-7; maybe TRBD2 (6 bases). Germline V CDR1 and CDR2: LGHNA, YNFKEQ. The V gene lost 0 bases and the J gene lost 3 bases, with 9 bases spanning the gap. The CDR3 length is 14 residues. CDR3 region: CASSQEASVYEQYF. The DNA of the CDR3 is TGTGCCAGCAGCCAAGAGGCTAGCGTCTACGAGCAGTACTTC.

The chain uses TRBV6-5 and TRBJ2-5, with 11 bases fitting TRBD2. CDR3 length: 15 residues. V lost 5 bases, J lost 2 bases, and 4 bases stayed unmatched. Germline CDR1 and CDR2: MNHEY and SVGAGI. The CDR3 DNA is TGTGCCAGCAGTCGCCCTAGCGGGGGGCAAGAGACCCAGTACTTC. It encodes CASSRPSGGQETQYF.

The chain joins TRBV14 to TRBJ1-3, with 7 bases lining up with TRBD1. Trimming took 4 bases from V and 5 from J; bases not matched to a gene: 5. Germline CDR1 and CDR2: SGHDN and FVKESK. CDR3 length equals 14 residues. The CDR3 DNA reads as TGTGCCAGCAGCCTGACAGGGTGGAGAAACACCATATATTTT. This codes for CASSLTGWRNTIYF.

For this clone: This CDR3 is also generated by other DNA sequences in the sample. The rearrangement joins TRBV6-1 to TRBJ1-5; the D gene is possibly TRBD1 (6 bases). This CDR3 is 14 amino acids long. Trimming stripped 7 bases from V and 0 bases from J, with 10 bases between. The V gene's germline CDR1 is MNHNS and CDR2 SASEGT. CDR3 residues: CASIKGDSNQPQHF. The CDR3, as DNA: TGTGCCAGCATTAAGGGGGATAGCAATCAGCCCCAGCATTTT.

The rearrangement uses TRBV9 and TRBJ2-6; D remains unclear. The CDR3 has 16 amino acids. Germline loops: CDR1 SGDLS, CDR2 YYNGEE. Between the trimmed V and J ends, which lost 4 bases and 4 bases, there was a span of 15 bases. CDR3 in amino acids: CASSPGPGSGANVLTF. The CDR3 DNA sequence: TGTGCCAGCAGCCCAGGCCCTGGAAGCGGGGCCAACGTCCTGACTTTC.

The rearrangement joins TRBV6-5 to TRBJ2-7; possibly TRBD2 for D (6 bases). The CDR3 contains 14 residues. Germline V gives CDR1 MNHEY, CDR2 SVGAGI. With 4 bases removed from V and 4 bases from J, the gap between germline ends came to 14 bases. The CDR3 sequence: CASSSGDGRYEQYF. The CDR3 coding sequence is TGTGCCAGCAGTTCGGGGGACGGACGGTACGAGCAGTACTTC.